The entry below gives a single T cell receptor beta chain sequence along with its context. Its cognate antigen is unknown. The protocol was immunoSEQ multiplex PCR, while the TCRdb copy is restricted to in-frame clones and leaves out a portion. The table lists around 80,000 clones, around 88% of them singletons. The data were obtained in a study of OX40 agonist ivuxolimab in advanced cancers. About the study: Partial responses were achieved by three patients: one hepatocellular carcinoma, two cutaneous melanoma.

Study-level points and caveats: The study observed clonal expansion of CD4+ and CD8+ blood T cells by week 6 at 0.1 to 3.0 mg/kg. The mean number of expanded clones was higher in CD8+ T cells than in CD4+. Among the lowest levels of clonal expansion were found in partial responders at 0.1-3.0 mg/kg.

V was shortened by 1 base and J by 0 bases, with 7 bases between the two germline ends. The CDR3 covers 15 residues. Germline assignment: CDR1 LNHNV and CDR2 YYDKDF (reference sequence). The clonotype originates from an adult with an advanced solid tumor such as melanoma, head and neck, liver or kidney cancer. This chain connects TRBV15 to TRBJ2-1; D not resolved. Sequenced material: CD4+ or CD8+ T cells sorted from blood, taken in a trial of the OX40 agonist ivuxolimab. The CDR3 here is CATSRGQASYNEQFF. CDR3 coding DNA: TGTGCCACCAGCAGAGGCCAGGCCTCCTACAATGAGCAGTTCTTC. The entire variable domain, with the rest obtained from reference TRBV15 and TRBJ2-1, is as follows: DAMVIQNPRYQVTQFGKPVTLSCSQTLNHNVMYWYQQKSSQAPKLLFHYYDKDFNNEADTPDNFQSRRPNTSFCFLDIRSPGLGDTAMYLCATSRGQASYNEQFFGPGTRLTVL.